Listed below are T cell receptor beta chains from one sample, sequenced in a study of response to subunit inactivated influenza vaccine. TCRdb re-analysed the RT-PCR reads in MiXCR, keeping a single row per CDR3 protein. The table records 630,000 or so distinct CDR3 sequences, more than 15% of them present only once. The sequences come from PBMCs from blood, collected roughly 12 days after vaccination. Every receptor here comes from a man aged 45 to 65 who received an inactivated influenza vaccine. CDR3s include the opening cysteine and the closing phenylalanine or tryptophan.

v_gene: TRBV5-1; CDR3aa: CASSLEPQPYEQYF
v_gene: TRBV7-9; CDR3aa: CASSSSRPSGDEKLFF
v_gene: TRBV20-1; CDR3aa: CSSPPTVNTEAFF
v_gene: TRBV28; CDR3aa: CASSPRTGKVEQFF
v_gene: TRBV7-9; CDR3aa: CASSLGLPGLGVTQYF
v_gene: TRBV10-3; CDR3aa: CAISQGTGGFEQYF
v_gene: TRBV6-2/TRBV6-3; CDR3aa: CASKPSGTTDTQYF
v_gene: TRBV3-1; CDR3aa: CASSLGQDFAIYF
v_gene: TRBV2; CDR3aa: CASSGRNSYGYTF
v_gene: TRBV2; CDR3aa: CASRGNSGANVLTF
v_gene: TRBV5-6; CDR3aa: CASSLVGGGAVGELFF
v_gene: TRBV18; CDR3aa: CASSPETTANSPLHF
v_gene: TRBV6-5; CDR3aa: CASSYHQRANTGELFF
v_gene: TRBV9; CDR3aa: CASSVGGARTDTQYF
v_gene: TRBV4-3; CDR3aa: CASSQDRAVSNQPQHF
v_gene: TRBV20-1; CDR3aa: CSASRTGGNEQYF
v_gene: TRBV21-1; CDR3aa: CASSKGWAGGQSEQYF
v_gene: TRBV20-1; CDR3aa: CSAARAYEQYF
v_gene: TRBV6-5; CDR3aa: CASSYSRGLQYNSPLHF
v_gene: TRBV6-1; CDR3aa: CASSTGLSQPQHF
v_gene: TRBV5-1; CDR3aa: CASSGGHGTGGDTQYF
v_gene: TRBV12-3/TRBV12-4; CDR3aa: CASRPGAYNEQFF
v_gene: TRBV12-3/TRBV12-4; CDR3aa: CASSFSGTNTEAFF
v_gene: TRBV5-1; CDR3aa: CASSTGSLQETQYF
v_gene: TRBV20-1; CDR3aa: CSADTGNSGNTIYF
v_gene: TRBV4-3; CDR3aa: CASSPEQSTDTQYF
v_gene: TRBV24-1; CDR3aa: CATSDWREAVGELFF
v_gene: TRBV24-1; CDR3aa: CATRPAGANVLTF
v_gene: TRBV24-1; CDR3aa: CATSDSVPAEQFF
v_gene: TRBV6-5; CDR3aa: CASSYSHRTNYGYTF
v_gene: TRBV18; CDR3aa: CASSPNWQDQPQHF
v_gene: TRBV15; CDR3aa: CATSRLAGTGELFF
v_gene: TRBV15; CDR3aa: CATSREQGRRGYTF
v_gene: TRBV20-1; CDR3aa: CSARVYYRNEQFF
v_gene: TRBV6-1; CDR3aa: CASARGTTAQTQYF
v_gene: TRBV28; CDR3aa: CASSWASGKAYNEQFF
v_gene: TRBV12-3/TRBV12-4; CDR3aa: CASSFAATGGNEKLFF